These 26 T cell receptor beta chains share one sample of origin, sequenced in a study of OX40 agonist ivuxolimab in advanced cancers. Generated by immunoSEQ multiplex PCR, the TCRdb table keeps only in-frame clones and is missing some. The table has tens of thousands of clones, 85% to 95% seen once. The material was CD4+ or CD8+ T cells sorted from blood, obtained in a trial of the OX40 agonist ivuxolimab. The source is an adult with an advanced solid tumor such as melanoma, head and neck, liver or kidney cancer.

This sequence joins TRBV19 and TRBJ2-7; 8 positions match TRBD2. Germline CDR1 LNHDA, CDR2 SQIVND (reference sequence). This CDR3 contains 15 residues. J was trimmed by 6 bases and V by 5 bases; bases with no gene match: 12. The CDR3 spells CASSGAGLGPGEQYF. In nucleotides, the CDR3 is TGTGCCAGTAGTGGGGCGGGACTAGGGCCAGGCGAGCAGTACTTC. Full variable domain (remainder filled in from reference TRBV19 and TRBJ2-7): DGGITQSPKYLFRKEGQNVTLSCEQNLNHDAMYWYRQDPGQGLRLIYYSQIVNDFQKGDIAEGYSVSREKKESFPLTVTSAQKNPTAFYLCASSGAGLGPGEQYFGPGTRLTVT.

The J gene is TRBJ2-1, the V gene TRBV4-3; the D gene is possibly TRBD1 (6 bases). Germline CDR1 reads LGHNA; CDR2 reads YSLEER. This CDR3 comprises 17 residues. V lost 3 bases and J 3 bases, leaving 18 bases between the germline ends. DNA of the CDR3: TGCGCCAGCAGCCAGGGCCTTCAGGGGACCTTCTACAATGAGCAGTTCTTC. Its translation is CASSQGLQGTFYNEQFF.

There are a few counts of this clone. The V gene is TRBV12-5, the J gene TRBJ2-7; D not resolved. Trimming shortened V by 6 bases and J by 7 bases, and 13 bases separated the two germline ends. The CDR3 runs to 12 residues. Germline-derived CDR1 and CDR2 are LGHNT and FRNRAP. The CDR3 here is CASGPPLEEQYF. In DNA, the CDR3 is TGTGCTAGTGGACCGCCCCTCGAGGAGCAGTACTTC.

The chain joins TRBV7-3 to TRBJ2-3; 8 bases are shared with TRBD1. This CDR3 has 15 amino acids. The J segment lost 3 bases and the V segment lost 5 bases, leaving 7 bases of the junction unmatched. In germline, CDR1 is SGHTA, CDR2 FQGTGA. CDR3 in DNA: TGTGCCAGCAGCCCGCAGGGGGCGCAGACAGATACGCAGTATTTT. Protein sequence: CASSPQGAQTDTQYF. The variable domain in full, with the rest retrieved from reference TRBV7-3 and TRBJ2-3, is GAGVSQTPSNKVTEKGKYVELRCDPISGHTALYWYRQSLGQGPEFLIYFQGTGAADDSGLPNDRFFAVRPEGSVSTLKIQRTERGDSAVYLCASSPQGAQTDTQYFGPGTRLTVL.

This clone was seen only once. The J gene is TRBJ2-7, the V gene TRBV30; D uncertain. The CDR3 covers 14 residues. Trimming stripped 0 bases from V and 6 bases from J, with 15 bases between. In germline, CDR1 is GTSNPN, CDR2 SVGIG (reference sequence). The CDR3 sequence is CAWSVTSISSEQYF. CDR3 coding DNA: TGTGCCTGGAGTGTTACCAGTATAAGTTCCGAGCAGTACTTC.

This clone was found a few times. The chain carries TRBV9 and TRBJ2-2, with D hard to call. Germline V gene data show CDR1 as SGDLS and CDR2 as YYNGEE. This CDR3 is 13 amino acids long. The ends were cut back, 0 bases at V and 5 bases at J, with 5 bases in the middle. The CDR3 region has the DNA TGTGCCAGCAGCGTAGGATGGACCGGGGAGCTGTTTTTT. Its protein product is CASSVGWTGELFF. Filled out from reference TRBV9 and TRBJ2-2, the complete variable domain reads DSGVTQTPKHLITATGQRVTLRCSPRSGDLSVYWYQQSLDQGLQFLIQYYNGEERAKGNILERFSAQQFPDLHSELNLSSLELGDSALYFCASSVGWTGELFFGEGSRLTVL.

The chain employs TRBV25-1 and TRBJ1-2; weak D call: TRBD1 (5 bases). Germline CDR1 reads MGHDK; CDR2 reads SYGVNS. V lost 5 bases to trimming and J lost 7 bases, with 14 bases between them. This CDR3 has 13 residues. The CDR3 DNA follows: TGTGCCAGCAGTCTCTTGGGACTTTTTGGCTACACCTTC. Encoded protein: CASSLLGLFGYTF.

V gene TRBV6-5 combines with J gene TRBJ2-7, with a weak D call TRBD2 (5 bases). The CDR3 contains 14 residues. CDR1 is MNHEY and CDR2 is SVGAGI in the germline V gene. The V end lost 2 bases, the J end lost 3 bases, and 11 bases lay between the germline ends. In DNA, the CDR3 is TGTGCCAGCAGTTACACGGGGTTGGTCTACGAGCAGTACTTC. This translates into CASSYTGLVYEQYF.

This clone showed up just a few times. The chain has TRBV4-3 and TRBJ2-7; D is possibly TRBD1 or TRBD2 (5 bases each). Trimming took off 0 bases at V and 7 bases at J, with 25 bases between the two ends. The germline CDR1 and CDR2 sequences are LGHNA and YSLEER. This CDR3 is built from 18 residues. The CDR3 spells CASSQDSEGSYITAEQYF. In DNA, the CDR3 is TGCGCCAGCAGCCAAGATTCAGAGGGGTCGTATATAACTGCAGAGCAGTACTTC.

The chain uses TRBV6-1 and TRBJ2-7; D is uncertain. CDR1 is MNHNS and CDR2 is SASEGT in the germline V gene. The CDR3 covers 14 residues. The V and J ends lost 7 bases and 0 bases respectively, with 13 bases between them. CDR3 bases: TGTGCCAGCAAGACGACAACGCTCTCCTACGAGCAGTACTTC. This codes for CASKTTTLSYEQYF.

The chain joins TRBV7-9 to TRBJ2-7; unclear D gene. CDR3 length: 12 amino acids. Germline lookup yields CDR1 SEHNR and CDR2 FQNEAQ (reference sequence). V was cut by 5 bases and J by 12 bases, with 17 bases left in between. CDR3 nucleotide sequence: TGTGCCAGCAGCGCACCTAACTGGAGCATGTACTTC. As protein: CASSAPNWSMYF.

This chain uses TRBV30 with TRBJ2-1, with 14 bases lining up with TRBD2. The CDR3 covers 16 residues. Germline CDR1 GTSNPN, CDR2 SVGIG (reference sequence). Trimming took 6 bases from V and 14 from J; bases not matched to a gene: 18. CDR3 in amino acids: CACQSPGTSGSWGEFF. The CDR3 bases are TGTGCCTGCCAGAGTCCCGGGACTAGCGGGAGTTGGGGTGAGTTCTTC. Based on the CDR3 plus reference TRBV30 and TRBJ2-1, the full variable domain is SQTIHQWPATLVQPVGSPLSLECTVEGTSNPNLYWYRQAAGRGLQLLFYSVGIGQISSEVPQNLSASRPQDRQFILSSKKLLLSDSGFYLCACQSPGTSGSWGEFFGPGTRLTVL.

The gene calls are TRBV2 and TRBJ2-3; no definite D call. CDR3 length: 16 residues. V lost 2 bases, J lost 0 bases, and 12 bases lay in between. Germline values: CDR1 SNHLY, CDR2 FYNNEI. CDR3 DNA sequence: TGTGCCAGCAGTGAAAAGGTGGTTCGAAGCACAGATACGCAGTATTTT. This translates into CASSEKVVRSTDTQYF.

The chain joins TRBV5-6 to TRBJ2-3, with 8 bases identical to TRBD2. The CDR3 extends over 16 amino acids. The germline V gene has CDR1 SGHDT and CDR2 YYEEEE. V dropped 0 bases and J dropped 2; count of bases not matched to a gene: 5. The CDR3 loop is CASSLGLAFTTDTQYF. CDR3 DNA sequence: TGTGCCAGCAGCTTGGGACTAGCGTTTACCACAGATACGCAGTATTTT.

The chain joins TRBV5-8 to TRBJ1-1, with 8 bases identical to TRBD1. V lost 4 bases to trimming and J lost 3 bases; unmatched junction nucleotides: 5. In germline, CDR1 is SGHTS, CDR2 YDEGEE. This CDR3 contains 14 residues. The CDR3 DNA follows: TGTGCCAGCAGCATTACAGGGGGTGACACTGAAGCTTTCTTT. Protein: CASSITGGDTEAFF.

The CDR3 spells CASSLDQRGTEAFF. The CDR3, as DNA: TGCGCCAGCAGCTTGGACCAAAGGGGCACTGAAGCTTTCTTT. V and J are TRBV5-1 and TRBJ1-1; D is possibly TRBD1 (5 bases). The CDR3 spans 14 residues. The ends were cut back, 0 bases at V and 4 bases at J, with 10 bases in the middle. The germline gives CDR1 SGHRS, CDR2 YFSETQ.

The DNA of the CDR3 is TGCAGCGTTGCGGCCACGAACACCGGGGAGCTGTTTTTT. Translated: CSVAATNTGELFF. This chain uses TRBV29-1 with TRBJ2-2, with unresolved D. Germline V gene sequence: CDR1 SQVTM, CDR2 ANQGSEA. The V end lost 4 bases, the J end lost 0 bases, and 6 bases lay between the germline ends. This CDR3 has 13 amino acids.

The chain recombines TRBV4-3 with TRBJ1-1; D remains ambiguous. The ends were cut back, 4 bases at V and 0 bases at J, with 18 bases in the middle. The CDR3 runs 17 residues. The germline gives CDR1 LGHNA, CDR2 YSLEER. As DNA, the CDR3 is TGCGCCAGCAGCCCAAGCATTCCCGGCGGGCTGAACACTGAAGCTTTCTTT. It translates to CASSPSIPGGLNTEAFF.

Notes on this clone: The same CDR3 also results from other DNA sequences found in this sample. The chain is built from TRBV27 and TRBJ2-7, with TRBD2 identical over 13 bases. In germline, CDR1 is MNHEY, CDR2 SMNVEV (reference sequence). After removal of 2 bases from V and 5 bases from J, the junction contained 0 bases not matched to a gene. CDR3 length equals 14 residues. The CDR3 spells CASSLGTSGNEQYF. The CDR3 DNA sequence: TGTGCCAGCAGTTTAGGGACTAGCGGGAACGAGCAGTACTTC.

This CDR3 reads CAISEATSGSYEQYF. The CDR3 nucleotides read TGTGCCATCAGTGAAGCGACTAGCGGGAGTTACGAGCAGTACTTC. The rearrangement uses TRBV10-3 and TRBJ2-7, with 12 bases lining up with TRBD2. The CDR3 length is 15 residues. V lost 3 bases, J lost 4 bases, and 4 bases stayed unmatched. CDR1 and CDR2 (germline): ENHRY, SYGVKD.

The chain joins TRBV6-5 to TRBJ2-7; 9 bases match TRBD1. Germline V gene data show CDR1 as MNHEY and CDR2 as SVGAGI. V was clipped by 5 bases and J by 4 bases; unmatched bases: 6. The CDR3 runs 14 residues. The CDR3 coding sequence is TGTGCCAGCAGTCCGACAGGGGGGAGTTACGAGCAGTACTTC. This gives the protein CASSPTGGSYEQYF.

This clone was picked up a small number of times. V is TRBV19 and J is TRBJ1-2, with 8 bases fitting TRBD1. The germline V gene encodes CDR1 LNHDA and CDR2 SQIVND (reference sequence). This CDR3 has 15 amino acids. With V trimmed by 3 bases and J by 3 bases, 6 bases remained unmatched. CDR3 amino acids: CASSIGPGQDYGYTF. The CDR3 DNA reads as TGTGCCAGTAGTATTGGCCCGGGACAGGACTATGGCTACACCTTC.

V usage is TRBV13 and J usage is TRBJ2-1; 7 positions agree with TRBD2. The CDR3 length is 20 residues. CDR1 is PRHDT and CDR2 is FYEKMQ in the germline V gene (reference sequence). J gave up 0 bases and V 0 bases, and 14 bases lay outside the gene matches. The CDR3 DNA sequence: TGTGCCAGCAGCTTAGGCGAAGGGAGGGAGGGGTTGAGCTCCTACAATGAGCAGTTCTTC. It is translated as CASSLGEGREGLSSYNEQFF.

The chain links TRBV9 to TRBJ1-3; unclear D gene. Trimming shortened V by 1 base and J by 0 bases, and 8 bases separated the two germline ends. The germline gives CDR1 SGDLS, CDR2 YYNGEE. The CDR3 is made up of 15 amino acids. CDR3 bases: TGTGCCAGCAGCGTACTCGGGAGCTCTGGAAACACCATATATTTT. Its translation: CASSVLGSSGNTIYF.

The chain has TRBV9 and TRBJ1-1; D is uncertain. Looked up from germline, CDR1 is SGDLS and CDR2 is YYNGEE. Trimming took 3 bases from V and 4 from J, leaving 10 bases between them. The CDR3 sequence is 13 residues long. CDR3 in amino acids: CASSAPPATEAFF. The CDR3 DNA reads TGTGCCAGCAGCGCCCCACCCGCCACTGAAGCTTTCTTT.

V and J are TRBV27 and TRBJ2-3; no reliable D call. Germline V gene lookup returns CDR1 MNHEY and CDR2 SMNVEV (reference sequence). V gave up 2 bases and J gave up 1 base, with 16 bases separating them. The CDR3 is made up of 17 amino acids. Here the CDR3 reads CASSLKRGTLRTDTQYF. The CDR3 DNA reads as TGTGCCAGCAGTTTAAAGAGAGGTACTCTCCGCACAGATACGCAGTATTTT.